A single sample gave rise to the 32 T cell receptor beta chains below, sequenced in a study of T cell responses to AZD1222 COVID-19 vaccine. Sequenced by immunoSEQ multiplex PCR; TCRdb stores in-frame clones only, minus some. The sample contains about 50,000 clones, more than 80% of which appear only once. The input for sequencing was peripheral blood, taken on day 0 of MenACWY control vaccination. The receptor set was obtained from an adult in good health.

Here the CDR3 DNA reads TGTGCCAGCAGTAAGCCGGGACAGGCCAACACCGGGGAGCTGTTTTTT. Protein sequence: CASSKPGQANTGELFF. The chain couples TRBV28 to TRBJ2-2, with 8 bases identical to TRBD1. V was clipped by 5 bases and J by 2 bases; unmatched bases: 7. CDR3 length: 16 amino acids. Per the germline V gene, CDR1 is MDHEN and CDR2 is SYDVKM. Supplemented by reference TRBV28 and TRBJ2-2, the full variable domain reads DVKVTQSSRYLVKRTGEKVFLECVQDMDHENMFWYRQDPGLGLRLIYFSYDVKMKEKGDIPEGYSVSREKKERFSLILESASTNQTSMYLCASSKPGQANTGELFFGEGSRLTVL.

The rearrangement links TRBV6-1 to TRBJ2-3; 10 bases map to TRBD1. Trimming removed 1 base from V and 2 bases from J; junction bases left unmatched: 9. The CDR3 is 18 residues long. CDR1 MNHNS and CDR2 SASEGT come from the germline V gene. The CDR3 DNA reads TGTGCCAGCAGTGAAGTACCGATGGGACAGGGGATCACAGATACGCAGTATTTT. This gives the protein CASSEVPMGQGITDTQYF.

CDR3 residues: CANKPNRESGELFF. The DNA for the CDR3 is TGTGCCAACAAGCCCAACAGGGAGAGCGGGGAGCTGTTTTTT. This chain links TRBV6-4 with TRBJ2-2; D might be TRBD1 (6 bases). The germline V and J ends were trimmed by 10 bases and 7 bases, with 19 bases remaining between them. The CDR3 contains 14 residues. The germline V gene encodes CDR1 MRHNA and CDR2 SNTAGT.

This chain links TRBV7-9 with TRBJ2-7; a weak D match, TRBD1 (5 bases). The V gene lost 8 bases and the J gene lost 3 bases, with 11 bases spanning the gap. The germline V gene has CDR1 SEHNR and CDR2 FQNEAQ (reference sequence). The CDR3 sequence is 12 residues long. Written as DNA, the CDR3 is TGTGCCAGCGCTGACAGATACTACGAGCAGTACTTC. This codes for CASADRYYEQYF.

In this sample, this clone turned up once. The chain joins TRBV11-2 to TRBJ1-4; no firm D call. V shed 1 base and J shed 9 bases, with 6 bases lying between them. This CDR3 comprises 12 residues. Germline-derived CDR1 and CDR2 are SGHAT and FQNNGV. CDR3 DNA sequence: TGTGCCAGCAGCTTAGGACTTAAAAAACTGTTTTTT. As protein: CASSLGLKKLFF.

J is TRBJ2-2 and V is TRBV7-2; D gene unclear. Trimming removed 5 bases at V and 7 bases at J, with 17 bases between. There are 15 residues in the CDR3. Germline CDR1 SGHTA, CDR2 FQGNSA. Here the CDR3 reads CASSPQRRNGGELFF. CDR3 nucleotides: TGTGCCAGCAGCCCGCAGAGGCGAAATGGCGGGGAGCTGTTTTTT.

A single count supports this clone. The V gene is TRBV7-9, the J gene TRBJ2-1, with D perhaps given as TRBD1 or TRBD2 (5 bases each). This CDR3 contains 14 residues. The V and J ends lost 5 bases and 7 bases respectively, with 15 bases between them. Germline V gene sequence: CDR1 SEHNR, CDR2 FQNEAQ (reference sequence). CDR3 amino acids: CASSPRGDQNEQFF. The CDR3 DNA sequence: TGTGCCAGCAGCCCCCGGGGCGACCAGAATGAGCAGTTCTTC.

The chain is built from TRBV18 and TRBJ2-5; 7 nucleotides agree with TRBD1. The CDR3 runs to 18 residues. Germline V lookup: CDR1 KGHSH, CDR2 LQKENI. Trimming at V came to 3 bases and at J to 5 bases, leaving 18 bases not matched to a gene. The CDR3 DNA reads TGTGCCAGCTCACCTCCCGGTTCGGCTATAGGGGGCTTGGAGACCCAGTACTTC. Its protein is CASSPPGSAIGGLETQYF. The complete variable domain, with remaining parts taken from reference TRBV18 and TRBJ2-5, reads NAGVMQNPRHLVRRRGQEARLRCSPMKGHSHVYWYRQLPEEGLKFMVYLQKENIIDESGMPKERFSAEFPKEGPSILRIQQVVRGDSAAYFCASSPPGSAIGGLETQYFGPGTRLLVL.

Regarding this clone: Other DNA sequences within the sample encode an identical CDR3. The rearrangement joins TRBV11-3 to TRBJ2-3; D may match TRBD1 or TRBD2 (5 bases each). Between the trimmed V and J ends, which lost 1 base and 1 base, there was a span of 6 bases. In germline, CDR1 is SGHNT, CDR2 YENEEA. This CDR3 is built from 14 residues. The DNA of the CDR3 is TGTGCCAGCAGCTTAGCGGGACGCACAGATACGCAGTATTTT. This codes for CASSLAGRTDTQYF. The full variable domain, with the rest looked up from reference TRBV11-3 and TRBJ2-3, is EAGVVQSPRYKIIEKKQPVAFWCNPISGHNTLYWYLQNLGQGPELLIRYENEEAVDDSQLPKDRFSAERLKGVDSTLKIQPAELGDSAVYLCASSLAGRTDTQYFGPGTRLTVL.

CDR3 in DNA: TGTGCCAGCTCACCGGGTCTGGGAGATACGCAGTATTTT. Protein product: CASSPGLGDTQYF. The chain couples TRBV18 to TRBJ2-3; D unclear. Germline CDR1 is KGHSH and CDR2 is LQKENI. The CDR3 is 13 amino acids. Trimming stripped 3 bases from V and 5 bases from J, with 9 bases between.

A note on this clone: The junction differs from germline at one of its ends, possibly a read error. V gene TRBV7-8 combines with J gene TRBJ2-7; 7 nucleotides agree with TRBD1. Germline CDR1 is SGHVS and CDR2 is FQNEAQ. The CDR3 is made up of 14 amino acids. CDR3 region: CASSLRDSSNEQYF. CDR3 bases: TGTGCCAGCAGCTTACGGGACAGCTCCAACGAGCAGTACTTC.

The V call is TRBV30, the J call TRBJ1-6, with D maybe TRBD1 (5 bases). Trimming took off 0 bases at V and 7 bases at J, with 13 bases between the two ends. Germline CDR1 GTSNPN, CDR2 SVGIG (reference sequence). The CDR3 spans 15 residues. The chain's CDR3 is CAWSVKGVWNSPLHF. In nucleotides, the CDR3 is TGTGCCTGGAGTGTGAAAGGGGTTTGGAATTCACCCCTCCACTTT. Together with reference TRBV30 and TRBJ1-6, the CDR3 gives the full variable domain: SQTIHQWPATLVQPVGSPLSLECTVEGTSNPNLYWYRQAAGRGLQLLFYSVGIGQISSEVPQNLSASRPQDRQFILSSKKLLLSDSGFYLCAWSVKGVWNSPLHFGNGTRLTVT.

This chain joins TRBV5-4 and TRBJ1-2; D unresolved. From germline, CDR1 is SGHNT and CDR2 YYREEE (reference sequence). The CDR3 spans 15 residues. V was pared by 3 bases and J by 3 bases, with 15 bases between. The CDR3 reads CASSSTGSHHYGYTF. The CDR3, as DNA: TGTGCCAGCAGCTCCACGGGGTCGCATCACTATGGCTACACCTTC.

The V and J genes are TRBV29-1 and TRBJ1-1, with D tentatively TRBD1 (5 bases). CDR1 and CDR2 from the germline V gene are SQVTM and ANQGSEA. V was trimmed by 3 bases and J by 4 bases, leaving 15 bases between them. CDR3 length: 14 residues. The DNA for the CDR3 is TGCAGCGTTGACAGGGTCGAGAGGGGCACTGAAGCTTTCTTT. As protein: CSVDRVERGTEAFF.

This clone has only a few counts. The DNA for the CDR3 is TGTGCCAGCAGTTCCTCCGAGGTTGGGAATGAGCAGTTCTTC. This sequence encodes CASSSSEVGNEQFF. V usage is TRBV7-2 and J usage is TRBJ2-1; D is unresolved. This CDR3 region has 14 residues. CDR1 and CDR2 (germline): SGHTA, FQGNSA. V was trimmed by 6 bases and J by 7 bases, leaving 16 bases between them. The whole variable domain, filled in from reference TRBV7-2 and TRBJ2-1, reads GAGVSQSPSNKVTEKGKDVELRCDPISGHTALYWYRQSLGQGLEFLIYFQGNSAPDKSGLPSDRFSAERTGGSVSTLTIQRTQQEDSAVYLCASSSSEVGNEQFFGPGTRLTVL.

V gene TRBV5-6 combines with J gene TRBJ2-7, with D perhaps TRBD1 (5 bases). V shed 2 bases and J shed 1 base, with 13 bases lying between them. This CDR3 contains 15 residues. Germline CDR1 is SGHDT and CDR2 is YYEEEE. The CDR3 DNA follows: TGTGCCAGCAGCTTCGGTGGACGACAGTCCTACGAGCAGTACTTC. It encodes CASSFGGRQSYEQYF.

V usage is TRBV6-2 or TRBV6-3 and J usage is TRBJ2-5; tentative D call: TRBD2 (5 bases). In germline, CDR1 is MNHEY, CDR2 SVGEGT. The CDR3 totals 15 residues. Trimming took off 2 bases at V and 0 bases at J, with 10 bases between the two ends. The CDR3 region has the DNA TGTGCCAGCAGTTACGGCGGGTCGTACCAAGAGACCCAGTACTTC. Protein: CASSYGGSYQETQYF.

The chain recombines TRBV5-4 with TRBJ2-7, with 8 bases fitting TRBD2. Per the germline V gene, CDR1 is SGHNT and CDR2 is YYREEE (reference sequence). This CDR3 has 15 residues. After removal of 4 bases from V and 0 bases from J, the junction contained 6 bases not matched to a gene. CDR3 loop: CASSPTSGSSYEQYF. The DNA of the CDR3 is TGTGCCAGCAGCCCAACTAGCGGAAGCTCCTACGAGCAGTACTTC.

The chain is built from TRBV6-5 and TRBJ2-7; no clear D. The CDR3 consists of 15 residues. CDR1 and CDR2 (germline): MNHEY, SVGAGI. Deletions cut 0 bases from V and 7 bases from J, with 16 bases between. CDR3 DNA: TGTGCCAGCAGTTACTCGAACAGTTTGGTTGGGGAGCAGTACTTC. Its translation: CASSYSNSLVGEQYF.

This clone was recorded only once. The chain uses TRBV4-3 and TRBJ1-2; D ambiguous. This CDR3 has 14 amino acids. The V gene lost 4 bases and the J gene lost 0 bases, with 9 bases spanning the gap. The V gene's germline CDR1 is LGHNA and CDR2 YSLEER. The CDR3 DNA reads as TGCGCCAGCAGCCGTACTCAAGCTAACTATGGCTACACCTTC. Protein sequence: CASSRTQANYGYTF.

This sequence joins TRBV15 and TRBJ2-5; no firm D call. The CDR3 is 16 residues long. Between the trimmed V and J ends, which lost 1 base and 5 bases, there was a span of 17 bases. In germline, CDR1 is LNHNV, CDR2 YYDKDF (reference sequence). The CDR3, as DNA: TGTGCCACCAGCAGAGGCCCCCCTGCATTTCGGGAGACCCAGTACTTC. It codes for CATSRGPPAFRETQYF.

This clone was found a few times. The chain carries TRBV28 and TRBJ1-1; D not resolved. The CDR3 is made up of 16 amino acids. Germline values: CDR1 MDHEN, CDR2 SYDVKM. Trimming removed 2 bases from V and 0 bases from J, with 13 bases in between. CDR3 in DNA: TGTGCCAGCAGTTTACCACCACGAAGTATGAACACTGAAGCTTTCTTT. Translated, it gives CASSLPPRSMNTEAFF.

V is TRBV7-2 and J is TRBJ2-2; D perhaps matches TRBD2 (6 bases). From germline, CDR1 is SGHTA and CDR2 FQGNSA. CDR3 length equals 15 residues. With 4 bases removed from V and 6 bases from J, the gap between germline ends came to 15 bases. The CDR3 DNA is TGTGCCAGCAGCTCCCTAGCGCGGGGTGCCGGGGAGCTGTTTTTT. Protein sequence: CASSSLARGAGELFF.

This clone has a single count. The rearrangement joins TRBV28 to TRBJ1-5; 8 bases match TRBD1. V gave up 2 bases and J gave up 7 bases; unmatched junction bases: 7. Germline-derived CDR1 and CDR2 are MDHEN and SYDVKM. This CDR3 is built from 15 residues. CDR3 DNA: TGTGCCAGCAGTTTAGCCCACAGGGGGGGGCAGCCCCAGCATTTT. Amino acids: CASSLAHRGGQPQHF.

This chain links TRBV7-9 with TRBJ2-3; D is unclear. From germline, CDR1 is SEHNR and CDR2 FQNEAQ (reference sequence). The germline V and J ends were trimmed by 1 base and 6 bases, with 8 bases remaining between them. CDR3 length: 13 amino acids. In DNA, the CDR3 is TGTGCCAGCAGCTTAGGAGGTTATGATACGCAGTATTTT. This encodes CASSLGGYDTQYF.

The gene calls are TRBV5-4 and TRBJ1-5, with D possibly being TRBD1 (5 bases). Trimming took 5 bases from V and 3 from J, leaving 12 bases between them. Germline V gene lookup returns CDR1 SGHNT and CDR2 YYREEE (reference sequence). The CDR3 spans 14 residues. CDR3 sequence (DNA): TGTGCCAGCAGTCAGGGACGTGACAATCAGCCCCAGCATTTT. Amino acid sequence: CASSQGRDNQPQHF.

This chain uses TRBV5-1 with TRBJ2-2; the D gene is possibly TRBD1 (6 bases). Trimming removed 3 bases from V and 4 bases from J, with 16 bases in between. The germline V gene has CDR1 SGHRS and CDR2 YFSETQ. The CDR3 loop spans 16 amino acids. The CDR3 DNA is TGCGCCAGCAGCTGGGACAAGGTCGGTGTCACCGGGGAGCTGTTTTTT. It encodes CASSWDKVGVTGELFF.

The rearrangement links TRBV4-3 to TRBJ2-7; 7 bases map to TRBD2. V gave up 0 bases and J gave up 4 bases; unmatched junction bases: 0. Germline-derived CDR1 and CDR2 are LGHNA and YSLEER. The CDR3 has 13 amino acids. The chain's CDR3 is CASSQERGYEQYF. CDR3 coding DNA: TGCGCCAGCAGCCAAGAGCGGGGGTACGAGCAGTACTTC.

In regard to this clone: At one end the junction does not follow the germline gene, possibly because of a read error. The chain combines TRBV24-1 with TRBJ2-3; the match to TRBD1 covers 9 bases. Germline V gene lookup returns CDR1 KGHDR and CDR2 SFDVKD. The CDR3 contains 14 residues. CDR3 amino acids: CATSGTGLTDTQYF. As DNA, the CDR3 is TGTGCCACGAGTGGGACAGGGCTTACAGATACGCAGTATTTT.

The chain links TRBV11-2 to TRBJ2-1, with TRBD2 as a possible D gene (6 bases). The germline CDR1 and CDR2 sequences are SGHAT and FQNNGV. The CDR3 is made up of 15 amino acids. V was cut by 6 bases and J by 0 bases, with 12 bases left in between. CDR3 amino acids: CASRPKGLSYNEQFF. CDR3 in DNA: TGTGCCAGCAGGCCAAAGGGACTCTCCTACAATGAGCAGTTCTTC.

The rearrangement joins TRBV7-9 to TRBJ1-1, with D unresolved. The CDR3 loop spans 16 amino acids. Trimming cost V 1 base and J 1 base, with 13 bases left between them. Germline CDR1 SEHNR, CDR2 FQNEAQ (reference sequence). For the CDR3, the DNA is TGTGCCAGCAGCTTAGTTGTTGGGGTAACGAACACTGAAGCTTTCTTT. Translating it yields CASSLVVGVTNTEAFF.

The V call is TRBV5-5, the J call TRBJ2-5; TRBD2 might be the D (5 bases). V lost 1 base and J lost 4, with 14 bases in between. Germline V lookup: CDR1 SGHKS, CDR2 YYEKEE (reference sequence). This CDR3 has 15 residues. The CDR3: CASSLWASSGETQYF. As DNA, the CDR3 is TGTGCCAGCAGCTTGTGGGCTAGCTCGGGAGAGACCCAGTACTTC. The whole variable domain, remainder taken from reference TRBV5-5 and TRBJ2-5, is DAGVTQSPTHLIKTRGQQVTLRCSPISGHKSVSWYQQVLGQGPQFIFQYYEKEERGRGNFPDRFSARQFPNYSSELNVNALLLGDSALYLCASSLWASSGETQYFGPGTRLLVL.